A selection of T cell receptor beta chains follows, all from one sample in a study of T cell repertoires in cytomegalovirus infection. TCRdb fed the reads into MiXCR, producing one record per CDR3 protein. The repertoire includes 200,000 to 300,000 distinct CDR3 sequences, roughly an eighth of them detected once, and around 9% sits in the top ten. The sequenced sample consisted of PBMCs. These receptors originate from a human donor in good health (CMV status not recorded). Some clones in this sample may be carry-over from other donors' samples. Each CDR3 is given with its conserved first and last residue. The D gene is left open where the match is weak. Expanded clones get a size class; other rows say once, few or many, or leave the size out.

CDR3aa,CDR3nt,j_gene,abundance,d_gene,v_gene
CASSPSGQGPIGANVLTF,TGTGCCAGCTCACCAAGCGGACAGGGGCCCATTGGGGCCAACGTCCTGACTTTC,TRBJ2-6,few,TRBD1,TRBV18
CASSLSGTGGQNIQYF,TGTGCCAGCAGTTTATCCGGGACAGGGGGCCAAAACATTCAGTACTTC,TRBJ2-4,many,TRBD1,TRBV12-3/TRBV12-4
CASSPASRLETQYF,TGTGCCAGCAGCCCGGCCAGTAGACTGGAGACCCAGTACTTC,TRBJ2-5,many,NA,TRBV7-2
CASSLATSGIFPYNEQFF,TGTGCCAGTAGTCTCGCAACTAGCGGGATCTTCCCCTACAATGAGCAGTTCTTC,TRBJ2-1,many,TRBD2,TRBV19
CASSPQSDYEQYF,TGTGCCAGCAGCCCTCAGTCGGACTACGAGCAGTACTTC,TRBJ2-7,many,NA,TRBV7-2
CASSRRASGTGELFF,TGCGCCAGCAGTCGCCGGGCCTCGGGCACCGGGGAGCTGTTTTTT,TRBJ2-2,many,NA,TRBV10-1
CASSHIFGSFLNEQFF,TGCGCCAGCAGCCATATTTTTGGATCATTTTTAAATGAGCAGTTCTTC,TRBJ2-1,NA,NA,TRBV4-3
CSAGGGGGGETQYF,TGCAGTGCGGGGGGGGGCGGGGGAGGGGAGACCCAGTACTTC,TRBJ2-5,NA,TRBD2,TRBV29-1
CASSQAVVSGNTIYF,TGTGCCAGCAGCCAAGCGGTGGTCTCTGGAAACACCATATATTTT,TRBJ1-3,NA,NA,TRBV14
CSVVWTGEGTGELFF,TGCAGCGTTGTATGGACAGGGGAGGGCACCGGGGAGCTGTTTTTT,TRBJ2-2,many,TRBD1,TRBV29-1
CASSYSSWAGLGYTF,TGTGCCAGCAGTTACTCGTCGTGGGCAGGGCTTGGCTACACCTTC,TRBJ1-2,NA,NA,TRBV6-5
CASSSRRDKNTGELFF,TGTGCCAGCAGCTCACGCCGGGACAAGAACACCGGGGAGCTGTTTTTT,TRBJ2-2,NA,NA,TRBV11-2
CSVGGQQETQYF,TGCAGCGTTGGCGGGCAGCAAGAGACCCAGTACTTC,TRBJ2-5,NA,NA,TRBV29-1
CGSSIDRRPSRGEAFF,TGTGGCAGTAGTATAGATCGAAGACCCTCAAGGGGGGAAGCTTTCTTT,TRBJ1-1,NA,NA,TRBV19
CASSEGQSGTEAFF,TGTGCCAGCAGTGAAGGACAGTCCGGCACTGAAGCTTTCTTT,TRBJ1-1,NA,NA,TRBV25-1
CASSLNAGGREQYF,TGTGCCAGCAGTTTAAACGCGGGGGGCAGGGAGCAGTACTTC,TRBJ2-7,few,TRBD2,TRBV12-3/TRBV12-4
CASSVETGTGYTF,TGTGCCAGCAGTGTGGAGACAGGGACGGGCTACACCTTC,TRBJ1-2,once,TRBD1,TRBV25-1
CASSLLQYGYTF,TGTGCCAGCAGCCTCCTCCAGTATGGCTACACCTTC,TRBJ1-2,few,NA,TRBV12-3/TRBV12-4
CASSLGQATIQYF,TGTGCCAGCAGCTTGGGGCAGGCGACCATTCAGTACTTC,TRBJ2-4,NA,NA,TRBV5-6
CASSLWGPGQPQHF,TGTGCCAGCAGCTTATGGGGGCCCGGACAGCCCCAGCATTTT,TRBJ1-5,many,NA,TRBV7-9
CASSSSSGWGYNEQFF,TGTGCCAGCAGCTCATCTAGCGGATGGGGGTACAATGAGCAGTTCTTC,TRBJ2-1,many,TRBD2,TRBV11-3
CASSQTSGGGEQYF,TGTGCCAGCAGCCAGACTAGCGGGGGAGGCGAGCAGTACTTC,TRBJ2-7,NA,TRBD2,TRBV9
CASSLPEFEKLFF,TGTGCCAGCAGCTTACCGGAGTTTGAAAAACTGTTTTTT,TRBJ1-4,NA,NA,TRBV7-9
CASSDGTSGGAYIDEQFF,TGTGCCAGCAGCGACGGGACTAGCGGGGGGGCCTATATCGATGAGCAGTTCTTC,TRBJ2-1,many,TRBD2,TRBV7-9
CASSLVGGTLYNEQFF,TGTGCCAGCAGCTTAGTAGGGGGTACCCTCTACAATGAGCAGTTCTTC,TRBJ2-1,many,NA,TRBV7-3
CSAPDRGRRNTEAFF,TGCAGTGCTCCCGACAGGGGCAGGAGGAACACTGAAGCTTTCTTT,TRBJ1-1,few,TRBD1,TRBV20-1
CASSQGELAGVEQYF,TGCGCCAGCAGCCAAGGTGAACTAGCGGGAGTTGAGCAGTACTTC,TRBJ2-7,NA,TRBD2,TRBV4-1
CASSLTPGLAGGEQFF,TGCGCCAGCAGCTTGACTCCGGGACTAGCGGGAGGGGAGCAGTTCTTC,TRBJ2-1,NA,TRBD2,TRBV5-1
CASSQLGENEQFF,TGTGCCAGCAGCCAATTAGGGGAGAATGAGCAGTTCTTC,TRBJ2-1,NA,NA,TRBV3-1
CASGSRTGKAFF,TGTGCTAGTGGTTCCCGGACAGGGAAAGCTTTCTTT,TRBJ1-1,many,TRBD1,TRBV12-5
CASSKQGNDQPQHF,TGTGCCAGTAGTAAACAGGGTAACGATCAGCCCCAGCATTTT,TRBJ1-5,NA,NA,TRBV19
CASSSWEGEGYTF,TGTGCCAGCAGCTCGTGGGAAGGAGAAGGCTACACCTTC,TRBJ1-2,few,NA,TRBV7-3
CSASPGLAGSTQYF,TGCAGTGCTTCACCGGGACTAGCGGGGTCGACCCAGTACTTC,TRBJ2-5,few,TRBD2,TRBV20-1
CSASYRRLPDNEQFF,TGCAGTGCTAGCTACAGGAGGTTGCCAGACAATGAGCAGTTCTTC,TRBJ2-1,NA,NA,TRBV20-1
CASSLGGQGAFTEAFF,TGTGCCAGCAGCTTGGGGGGACAGGGGGCTTTCACTGAAGCTTTCTTT,TRBJ1-1,NA,TRBD1,TRBV7-3